The clone carrying this T cell receptor beta chain has at least ten counts. V was pared by 5 bases and J by 4 bases, with 12 bases of the junction left unmatched. This CDR3 region has 16 residues. The entry originates in a study of T cells in Graves' hyperthyroidism and ophthalmopathy. Amplified regions were TCR beta CDR3 sequences from RNA transcripts. Carried out on the TCR CDR3, a first-round RT-PCR used the HTBI primer set. Each CDR3 protein is one row after TCRdb ran MiXCR on the multiplex PCR reads. This sample has around 700,000 distinct CDR3 sequences, with about 19% found just once. The sequencing input was blood. The gene calls are TRBV12-3 or TRBV12-4 and TRBJ1-2; 8 positions match TRBD1. The sequence was obtained from a woman aged 45-65 years with Graves' hyperthyroidism that later progressed to Graves' ophthalmopathy. CDR3 in DNA: TGTGCCAGCAGTACTCTGACAGGGGTAGGCGGCTATGGCTACACCTTC. The encoded protein is CASSTLTGVGGYGYTF.